Listed below are T cell receptor beta chains from one sample, sequenced in a study of graft-versus-host responses after intestinal transplantation. Repertoires were generated with immunoSEQ multiplex PCR, while TCRdb's copy carries only in-frame clones and drops some. The sample has over 100,000 clones, 85% to 95% seen once; the top ten hold approximately 0.25%. The antigens for these receptors are not known. The material sequenced was unstimulated CD4+ T cells sorted from spleen or lymph node cells, taken before transplant. All receptors derive from a human donor who was the organ donor for an intestinal transplant. The CDR3 runs from the conserved cysteine through the conserved F or W. Each record gives: CDR3 length, J gene, V gene, clone size, D gene, CDR3 DNA, CDR3 protein. D genes are given only for firm matches. For some rows the clone size is stated as once, few or many, or as a class when expanded; others skip it.

13,TRBJ1-2,TRBV28,.,.,TGTGCCAGCACATCGACAGAACCCTATGGCTACACCTTC,CASTSTEPYGYTF
16,TRBJ1-5,TRBV19,.,.,TGTGCCAGTAGTATGGGCGGGGGACGTAGCAATCAGCCCCAGCATTTT,CASSMGGGRSNQPQHF
13,TRBJ2-2,TRBV7-3,.,.,TGTGCCAGCAGCTTAGAAGGGGCCGGGGAGCTGTTTTTT,CASSLEGAGELFF
14,TRBJ1-2,TRBV6-1,.,TRBD1,TGTGCCAGCAGACCCGGACAGGGGGGCTATGGCTACACCTTC,CASRPGQGGYGYTF
14,TRBJ2-7,TRBV5-1,.,TRBD2,TGCGCCAGCAGCTTGTCGCGGGGAGGGTACGAGCAGTACTTC,CASSLSRGGYEQYF
13,TRBJ2-5,TRBV9,.,.,TGTGCCAGCAGCGTAGGTTGGCAAGAGACCCAGTACTTC,CASSVGWQETQYF
16,TRBJ1-4,TRBV4-1,.,TRBD1,TGCGCCGTCAGGCGACAGGGAGATTCTCCGAGTGAAAAACTGTTTTTT,CAVRRQGDSPSEKLFF
14,TRBJ2-7,TRBV11-2,.,.,TGTGCCAGCAGCTCTGCCGGGGCAGGGTGGGAGCAGTACTTC,CASSSAGAGWEQYF
15,TRBJ1-2,TRBV4-1,.,TRBD1,TGCGCCAGCAGCCGGGACAGCATAACTAACTATGGCTACACCTTC,CASSRDSITNYGYTF
12,TRBJ2-3,TRBV19,.,.,TGTGCCAGTAGTATTACCGGAGATACGCAGTATTTT,CASSITGDTQYF
12,TRBJ2-1,TRBV28,.,TRBD2,TGTGCCAGCAGTTTGGTCCGGGAGGTTCGCGTCTTC,CASSLVREVRVF
14,TRBJ2-2,TRBV28,.,.,TGTGCCAGCAGTTTGAGCCCGAACACCGGGGAGCTGTTTTTT,CASSLSPNTGELFF
16,TRBJ2-4,TRBV5-1,.,TRBD2,TGCGCCAGCAGCTCGGGACTAGCGGGCGGCAAAAACATTCAGTACTTC,CASSSGLAGGKNIQYF
11,TRBJ1-2,TRBV20-1,.,.,TGCAGTGCTAGGACAGGCTATGGCTACACCTTC,CSARTGYGYTF
18,TRBJ1-5,TRBV28,once,TRBD1,TGTGCCAGCAGCCGTGGGTTGGGACAGGGGGCGCTCAATCAGCCCCAGCATTTT,CASSRGLGQGALNQPQHF
15,TRBJ1-3,TRBV12-5,.,.,TGTGCTAGTGGTTTCGGGCCGGTTTTCGGAAACACCATATATTTT,CASGFGPVFGNTIYF
15,TRBJ2-3,TRBV18,.,.,TGTGCCAGCTCACCTGGGGCAGAGGTCACAGATACGCAGTATTTT,CASSPGAEVTDTQYF
15,TRBJ2-5,TRBV28,.,TRBD1,TGTGCCAACCTCTCGGGACAGGGGTCGAAAGAGACCCAGTACTTC,CANLSGQGSKETQYF
13,TRBJ1-3,TRBV6-1,few,.,TGTGCCAGCAGCAGAGGGACCTTGGACGCCTTATATTTT,CASSRGTLDALYF
16,TRBJ2-7,TRBV7-9,.,.,TGTGCCAGCAGCTTAGCTGGGGGGGGCACATCCTACGAGCAGTACTTC,CASSLAGGGTSYEQYF
15,TRBJ2-3,TRBV15,few,.,TGTGCCACCAGCACTCTAAGGACTCGTGACGATACGCAGTATTTT,CATSTLRTRDDTQYF
15,TRBJ1-4,TRBV5-1,.,.,TGCGCCAGCAGCTCCGAGGGGTCTCCCTCTGAAAAACTGTTTTTT,CASSSEGSPSEKLFF
17,TRBJ2-2,TRBV18,.,TRBD1,TGTGCCAGCTCACTGTTGCCCGGGACAGGGCCCACCGGGGAGCTGTTTTTT,CASSLLPGTGPTGELFF